Listed below are T cell receptor beta chains from one sample, sequenced in a study of blood T cell repertoires in COVID-19. Assay: immunoSEQ multiplex PCR; the TCRdb copy retains only in-frame clones and omits some. The sample lists some 240,000 clones, 80% to 85% occurring once. Sample: PBMCs or T cells enriched from blood (not recorded which). These receptor sequences come from a man aged 50 to 60 who had recovered from COVID-19. The conserved cysteine and the conserved F or W are not part of the CDR3 here. A D gene is named only where the DNA matches it firmly.

D	J	V	CDR3
-	TRBJ2-3	TRBV5-1	ASSLAVGSTNTQY
-	TRBJ1-3	TRBV4-2	ASSQEQTYSGNTIY
-	TRBJ2-6	TRBV7-9	ASSTFVLT
TRBD2	TRBJ2-1	TRBV15	ATSRELAGGSNEQF
-	TRBJ2-5	TRBV12-3/TRBV12-4	ASSSGVLQTQY
-	TRBJ2-7	TRBV18	ASSPFGYEQY
TRBD2	TRBJ2-3	TRBV9	ASSAGLAGSTDTQY
TRBD2	TRBJ2-1	TRBV5-1	ASSFTSGQSSYNEQF
TRBD2	TRBJ2-7	TRBV11-2	ASSLSQTSGGIYEQY
TRBD1	TRBJ1-1	TRBV2	ASREQGVENTEAF
TRBD1	TRBJ1-1	TRBV3-1/TRBV3-2	ASSRLGQDTEAF